This T cell receptor (beta chain) comes out of a study of cytomegalovirus exposure and HLA in healthy donors. Background on the study: Within the Caucasian-associated ancestry cluster were around 81% of the roughly 380 genotyped donors.

The PCR used 60 Vbeta and 13 Jbeta primers. As originally analysed: Later analysis identified 80 million to 85 million unique TCR beta chains, approximately 11 million shared. The assay was immunoSEQ multiplex PCR, and TCRdb's table has in-frame clones only and misses some. The V and J calls and clone size were taken over from that table, and D and trimming were inferred from the DNA. The sample consists of roughly 150,000 clones, 73% of them appearing once. At sampling all donors were nominally healthy, likely with unrecorded immune exposures. This CDR3 spans 13 amino acids. The germline gives CDR1 LNHDA, CDR2 SQIVND (reference sequence). V was pared by 1 base and J by 4 bases, with 4 bases between.

The chain has TRBV19 and TRBJ2-2; no firm D call. The TCR originated in a woman aged 18-29 years in good health and CMV-seropositive. The sequenced material came from PBMCs. This CDR3 is CASSIASTGELFF. The CDR3 nucleotides are TGTGCCAGTAGTATAGCCAGCACCGGGGAGCTGTTTTTT.